What follows describes a single TCR beta chain. Participants, roughly 18 to 100 years old, spanned approximately 26 US areas. From germline, CDR1 is SQVTM and CDR2 ANQGSEA. The CDR3 spans 13 residues. The V gene lost 7 bases and the J gene lost 5 bases, with 14 bases spanning the gap. The entry originates in a study of blood T cell repertoires in COVID-19. Clones were read by immunoSEQ multiplex PCR, and TCRdb kept only the in-frame ones, dropping some. The sample lists 300,000 to 350,000 clones, approximately 91% occurring once. The TCR was taken from a woman aged 25 to 39 who had been exposed to COVID-19. This sequence joins TRBV29-1 and TRBJ1-4, with a tentative D call TRBD1 (6 bases). Sample: PBMCs or T cells enriched from blood (not recorded which). The CDR3 DNA reads as TGCAGCGGGCCCTTTAGGGGGAATGAAAAACTGTTTTTT. It codes for CSGPFRGNEKLFF.